Below, 28 T cell receptor beta chains from the same sample are listed, as sequenced in a study of CD8+ T cells in alopecia areata. RNA extraction was followed by reverse transcription into cDNA, which acted as the sequencing template. The protocol was immunoSEQ multiplex PCR, while the TCRdb copy is restricted to in-frame clones and leaves out a portion. Of 130,000 or so clones in the sample, around 49% were seen once. Material: CD8+ T cells sorted from blood, obtained at week 0. All receptors derive from a human donor with alopecia areata.

This clone has just a few counts. The chain is built from TRBV4-1 and TRBJ2-1, with 10 bases that match TRBD2. Germline CDR1 MGHRA, CDR2 YSYEKL. This CDR3 is 19 amino acids long. The junction had 8 bases not matched to a gene; V was cut back by 0 bases and J by 0 bases. CDR3: CASSQDEAGGPSSYNEQFF. CDR3 coding DNA: TGCGCCAGCAGCCAAGATGAAGCGGGGGGGCCGAGCTCCTACAATGAGCAGTTCTTC.

This clone was counted between two and nine times. The rearrangement uses TRBV4-1 and TRBJ1-1, with a possible D match to TRBD1 (6 bases). The CDR3 extends over 14 amino acids. Germline V gives CDR1 MGHRA, CDR2 YSYEKL. Trimming removed 4 bases at V and 5 bases at J, with 14 bases between. This CDR3 is CASSPRGGWTEAFF. Here the CDR3 DNA reads TGCGCCAGCAGCCCCCGAGGGGGGTGGACTGAAGCTTTCTTT.

V is TRBV7-9 and J is TRBJ2-1; 10 bases map to TRBD2. V lost 5 bases, J lost 5 bases, and 9 bases stayed unmatched. Germline assignment: CDR1 SEHNR and CDR2 FQNEAQ (reference sequence). The CDR3 extends over 16 amino acids. CDR3 DNA: TGTGCCAGCAGCCCCTTGAGCGGGGGGGAAAACAATGAGCAGTTCTTC. The encoded protein is CASSPLSGGENNEQFF.

This clone has only a few counts. The chain is built from TRBV27 and TRBJ2-3; D remains ambiguous. CDR1 and CDR2 from the germline V gene are MNHEY and SMNVEV (reference sequence). V gave up 3 bases and J gave up 1 base, with 5 bases separating them. CDR3 length: 13 amino acids. CDR3: CASSFLGTDTQYF. In nucleotides, the CDR3 is TGTGCCAGCAGTTTCCTTGGCACAGATACGCAGTATTTT.

V is TRBV7-8 and J is TRBJ2-1; TRBD1 matches at 8 bases. The germline CDR1 and CDR2 sequences are SGHVS and FQNEAQ. The trim removed 2 bases at V and 6 bases at J, leaving 12 bases unmatched. This CDR3 is built from 17 residues. CDR3 sequence reads: CASSLFPPQGGFNEQFF. CDR3 in DNA: TGTGCCAGCAGCTTATTCCCCCCACAGGGGGGCTTCAATGAGCAGTTCTTC.

The table lists this clone with a few counts. V and J are TRBV27 and TRBJ1-1; D gene unclear. Germline loops: CDR1 MNHEY, CDR2 SMNVEV (reference sequence). The CDR3 totals 14 residues. V was pared by 3 bases and J by 2 bases, with 10 bases between. This CDR3 is CASSLRGINTEAFF. The CDR3 DNA reads as TGTGCCAGCAGTTTGAGAGGGATTAACACTGAAGCTTTCTTT.

This clone occurred once. J is TRBJ1-6 and V is TRBV11-2, with TRBD1 as a possible D gene (5 bases). Germline V lookup: CDR1 SGHAT, CDR2 FQNNGV. This CDR3 spans 16 amino acids. V lost 5 bases to trimming and J lost 4 bases, with 15 bases between them. CDR3 bases: TGTGCCAGCAGCCCCCCGGGGAGGGGTTATAATTCACCCCTCCACTTT. Its protein is CASSPPGRGYNSPLHF.

The table lists this clone with a few counts. V usage is TRBV18 and J usage is TRBJ2-1; TRBD1 agrees at 11 bases. J lost 16 bases, V lost 3 bases, and 8 bases had no gene match. There are 13 residues in the CDR3. Germline V gene data show CDR1 as KGHSH and CDR2 as LQKENI. The DNA of the CDR3 is TGTGCCAGCTCACCGCTCGAGGACAGGGGGCCTTTCTTC. Amino acid sequence: CASSPLEDRGPFF.

The chain links TRBV27 to TRBJ2-3, with D maybe TRBD2 (7 bases). Germline V gives CDR1 MNHEY, CDR2 SMNVEV (reference sequence). V was trimmed by 3 bases and J by 2 bases, leaving 18 bases between them. CDR3 length equals 17 residues. The CDR3 here is CASSLVVPAGATDTQYF. Written as DNA, the CDR3 is TGTGCCAGCAGTTTGGTCGTACCTGCGGGGGCCACAGATACGCAGTATTTT.

The chain links TRBV13 to TRBJ1-1; 9 bases match TRBD1. Germline trimming cut 5 bases from V and 7 bases from J; bases unmatched to any gene: 8. CDR1 is PRHDT and CDR2 is FYEKMQ in the germline V gene (reference sequence). The CDR3 has 14 residues. The CDR3 sequence: CASSTTGTGIEAFF. The CDR3 bases are TGTGCCAGCAGCACGACCGGGACAGGGATTGAAGCTTTCTTT.

The table lists this clone with a few counts. The rearrangement uses TRBV9 and TRBJ2-1, with 11 bases identical to TRBD1. The CDR3 has 18 amino acids. V lost 1 base, J lost 4 bases, and 10 bases stayed unmatched. Germline V gene lookup returns CDR1 SGDLS and CDR2 YYNGEE. The CDR3 DNA follows: TGTGCCAGCAGCGTATCGGGACAGGGGGATATAGGATACAATGAGCAGTTCTTC. This gives the protein CASSVSGQGDIGYNEQFF.

This clone is categorized as medium-sized. The chain uses TRBV19 and TRBJ2-1; 7 nucleotides match TRBD2. Trimming took 1 base from V and 7 from J; bases not matched to a gene: 4. The CDR3 sequence is 14 residues long. Germline CDR1 reads LNHDA; CDR2 reads SQIVND (reference sequence). The CDR3 here is CASSIAGGGNEQFF. The CDR3 bases are TGTGCCAGTAGTATAGCGGGGGGAGGGAATGAGCAGTTCTTC.

The V gene is TRBV4-3, the J gene TRBJ2-1; D is unclear. The CDR3 is 15 residues long. From germline, CDR1 is LGHNA and CDR2 YSLEER. Deletions cut 2 bases from V and 8 bases from J, with 16 bases between. CDR3: CASSQILSLRDEQFF. CDR3 bases: TGCGCCAGCAGCCAAATCCTCTCCTTGCGTGATGAGCAGTTCTTC.

CDR3 residues: CASSFGQLYEQYF. The CDR3 nucleotides read TGCGCCAGCAGCTTCGGTCAGCTCTACGAGCAGTACTTC. The chain is built from TRBV5-1 and TRBJ2-7; unclear D gene. Trimming pared 2 bases from V and 3 bases from J, leaving 9 bases between. Germline lookup yields CDR1 SGHRS and CDR2 YFSETQ. This CDR3 has 13 residues.

The chain joins TRBV13 to TRBJ2-3, with 7 bases matching TRBD2. CDR3 size: 15 residues. Unmatched junction bases numbered 4, after V lost 4 bases and J lost 0 bases. Germline lookup yields CDR1 PRHDT and CDR2 FYEKMQ (reference sequence). The CDR3 region is CASSSGLSSTDTQYF. In DNA, the CDR3 is TGTGCCAGCAGCTCGGGACTATCTAGCACAGATACGCAGTATTTT.

This chain connects TRBV14 to TRBJ2-3; D might be TRBD2 (6 bases). CDR1 and CDR2 from the germline V gene are SGHDN and FVKESK. CDR3 size: 13 residues. Between the trimmed V and J ends, which lost 0 bases and 8 bases, there was a span of 9 bases. For the CDR3, the DNA is TGTGCCAGCAGCCAAGATCGGAGGGTTACGCAGTATTTT. This codes for CASSQDRRVTQYF.

The chain combines TRBV9 with TRBJ1-2, with 7 bases fitting TRBD1. The CDR3 is 13 residues long. Germline values: CDR1 SGDLS, CDR2 YYNGEE. V shed 0 bases and J 8 bases; nucleotides not matched to a gene: 4. CDR3 sequence: CASSVVQGNGYTF. The DNA for the CDR3 is TGTGCCAGCAGCGTAGTACAGGGGAACGGCTACACCTTC.

This clone appeared a few times. V is TRBV28 and J is TRBJ2-1, with a possible D match to TRBD1 (5 bases). CDR1 and CDR2 from the germline V gene are MDHEN and SYDVKM. The CDR3 runs to 12 residues. Trimming took 6 bases from V and 10 from J, leaving 13 bases between them. This chain's CDR3 is CASSLQGWEQFF. In nucleotides, the CDR3 is TGTGCCAGCAGCCTTCAGGGTTGGGAGCAGTTCTTC.

This clone appeared a few times. The V gene is TRBV29-1, the J gene TRBJ2-3, with TRBD1 matching 7 bases. Germline lookup yields CDR1 SQVTM and CDR2 ANQGSEA. CDR3 length equals 13 residues. V was pared by 6 bases and J by 0 bases, with 3 bases of the junction left unmatched. The CDR3 is CSVTGVSTDTQYF. CDR3 sequence (DNA): TGCAGCGTCACAGGGGTTAGCACAGATACGCAGTATTTT.

This chain links TRBV5-6 with TRBJ1-1, with D hard to call. The CDR3 has 13 amino acids. In germline, CDR1 is SGHDT, CDR2 YYEEEE. Deletions cut 0 bases from V and 3 bases from J, with 6 bases between. The CDR3 reads CASSLGSYTEAFF. The CDR3 nucleotides read TGTGCCAGCAGCTTGGGAAGTTACACTGAAGCTTTCTTT.

The chain links TRBV29-1 to TRBJ1-1, with a weak D call TRBD1 (6 bases). Germline CDR1 reads SQVTM; CDR2 reads ANQGSEA. V was cut by 7 bases and J by 1 base, with 13 bases left in between. This CDR3 has 13 residues. This CDR3 reads CSEPGTSNTEAFF. CDR3 nucleotides: TGCAGCGAACCCGGGACATCGAACACTGAAGCTTTCTTT.

A few counts support this clone. The rearrangement uses TRBV19 and TRBJ1-6; a possible D gene is TRBD1 (5 bases). V shed 5 bases and J shed 5 bases, with 10 bases lying between them. Germline V gives CDR1 LNHDA, CDR2 SQIVND (reference sequence). The CDR3 has 14 residues. The CDR3 nucleotides read TGTGCCAGTAGTTGGGCGACAGATAATTCACCCCTCCACTTT. Translation gives CASSWATDNSPLHF.

The genes are TRBV5-6 and TRBJ2-5; D is undetermined. This CDR3 comprises 12 residues. Germline lookup yields CDR1 SGHDT and CDR2 YYEEEE. Trimming took 4 bases from V and 4 from J, leaving 8 bases between them. The CDR3 sequence: CASSIRLETQYF. For the CDR3, the DNA is TGTGCCAGCAGCATAAGATTAGAGACCCAGTACTTC.

This chain links TRBV5-4 with TRBJ2-7, with 8 bases lining up with TRBD2. With 3 bases clipped from V and 0 bases from J, the junction kept 5 bases outside the gene matches. Germline CDR1 reads SGHNT; CDR2 reads YYREEE (reference sequence). The CDR3 runs to 15 residues. The CDR3 bases are TGTGCCAGCAGCTCGGGACTAGGGAGCTCCTACGAGCAGTACTTC. Translated: CASSSGLGSSYEQYF.

This clone turned up a few times. The identical CDR3 is also encoded by other nucleotide sequences in the sample. The V and J genes are TRBV6-4 and TRBJ2-3, with a possible D match to TRBD1 (6 bases). This CDR3 spans 13 amino acids. The germline V gene has CDR1 MRHNA and CDR2 SNTAGT. V was pared by 5 bases and J by 1 base, with 7 bases between. CDR3 nucleotide sequence: TGTGCCAGCAGTAGGACAGGCACAGATACGCAGTATTTT. Amino acid sequence: CASSRTGTDTQYF.

In this sample, this clone turned up a few times. V is TRBV6-5 and J is TRBJ2-3, with D perhaps matching TRBD2 (7 bases). Germline V CDR1 and CDR2: MNHEY, SVGAGI. This CDR3 spans 16 amino acids. Between the trimmed V and J ends, which lost 3 bases and 0 bases, there was a span of 13 bases. The CDR3 nucleotides read TGTGCCAGCAGTTATGGGCGGGGGCCTAGCACAGATACGCAGTATTTT. Translating it yields CASSYGRGPSTDTQYF.

This rearrangement joins TRBV5-6 to TRBJ1-2; D is perhaps TRBD1 (5 bases). The CDR3 totals 14 residues. Germline values: CDR1 SGHDT, CDR2 YYEEEE. Between the trimmed V and J ends, which lost 3 bases and 4 bases, there was a span of 13 bases. The CDR3 coding sequence is TGTGCCAGCAGCTGGGACCGACTACTCTATGGCTACACCTTC. It yields the protein CASSWDRLLYGYTF.

The rearrangement uses TRBV4-1 and TRBJ1-1; no reliable D call. Germline CDR1 MGHRA, CDR2 YSYEKL. Trimming took off 0 bases at V and 4 bases at J, with 9 bases between the two ends. This CDR3 comprises 14 residues. The CDR3 DNA reads TGCGCCAGCAGCCAAGACTGGGGTCTCACTGAAGCTTTCTTT. Translation gives CASSQDWGLTEAFF.